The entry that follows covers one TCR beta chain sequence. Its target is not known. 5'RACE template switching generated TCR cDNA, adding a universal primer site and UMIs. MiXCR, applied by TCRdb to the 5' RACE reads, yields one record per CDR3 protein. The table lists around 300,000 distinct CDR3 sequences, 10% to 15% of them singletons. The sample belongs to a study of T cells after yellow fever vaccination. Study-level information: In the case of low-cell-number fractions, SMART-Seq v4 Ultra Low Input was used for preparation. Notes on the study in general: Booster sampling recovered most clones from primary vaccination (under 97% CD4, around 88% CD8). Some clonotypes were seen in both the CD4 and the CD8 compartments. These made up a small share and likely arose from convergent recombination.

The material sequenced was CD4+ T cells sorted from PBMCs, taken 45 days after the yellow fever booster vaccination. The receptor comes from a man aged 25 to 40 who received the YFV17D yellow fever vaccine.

As DNA, the CDR3 is TGCAGCGTTGGACTAGCTATAGGGGCCGGGGAGCTGTTTTTT. Protein sequence: CSVGLAIGAGELFF. The rearrangement uses TRBV29-1 and TRBJ2-2, with 7 bases fitting TRBD2. Germline V gives CDR1 SQVTM, CDR2 ANQGSEA. V was clipped by 4 bases and J by 6 bases; unmatched bases: 8. CDR3 length: 14 residues.